Sequencing of this T cell receptor beta chain was carried out in a study of cytomegalovirus exposure and HLA in healthy donors. Notes on the study in general: As confirmed in vitro, a few CMV-associated chains were specific for CMV antigens. Reports showed the classifier diagnosing cytomegalovirus status with high specificity and sensitivity. It was found in a later analysis that first-cohort TCR clusters tended to co-occur in the 90 to 150 validation repertoires.

Sequencing was performed with immunoSEQ multiplex PCR; in TCRdb, only in-frame clones are kept and a portion is missing. The sample lists over 200,000 clones, roughly 88% occurring once. The CDR3 extends over 15 amino acids. Trimming left V 3 bases short and J 2 bases short, with 12 bases between. Germline-derived CDR1 and CDR2 are LNHDA and SQIVND (reference sequence). The donors were part of the validation cohort, which consisted of under 150 subjects and was separate from the first cohort of several hundred subjects. About this clone itself: What it recognizes is unknown.

This TCR came from a woman younger than 35 in good health and CMV-seronegative. The rearrangement uses TRBV19 and TRBJ2-3; weak D call: TRBD2 (5 bases). Sequenced sample: PBMCs. CDR3 in DNA: TGTGCCAGTAGTATGGAGGAATCCTACACAGATACGCAGTATTTT. Its protein product is CASSMEESYTDTQYF. The whole variable domain, filled in from reference TRBV19 and TRBJ2-3, reads DGGITQSPKYLFRKEGQNVTLSCEQNLNHDAMYWYRQDPGQGLRLIYYSQIVNDFQKGDIAEGYSVSREKKESFPLTVTSAQKNPTAFYLCASSMEESYTDTQYFGPGTRLTVL.